This T cell receptor (beta chain) was recovered during a study of T cells in Graves' hyperthyroidism and ophthalmopathy. General study findings and limits: Blood also contained most expanded thyroid clonotypes above 0.001.

This clonotype has a handful of counts. Its antigen is unidentified. From RNA transcripts, TCR beta CDR3 regions were amplified. TCR CDR3 underwent first-round RT-PCR with the HTBI primer set. TCRdb processed the multiplex PCR reads anew with MiXCR; each CDR3 protein has one entry. The sample lists about 640,000 distinct CDR3 sequences, about a fifth seen once, with around a third in the top ten. Patients affected by ophthalmopathy presented a Clinical Activity Score of at least 3, a NOSPECS grade of at least 4, and disease duration below 3 months. Exclusion criteria comprised uncontrolled infection, other autoimmune disease, pregnancy or lactation. The TCR comes from a man aged 30 to 39 with Graves' ophthalmopathy. Sequencing was performed on blood.

The CDR3 nucleotides are TGTGCCAGCAGCTTATACGCGGGAACCGATACGCAGTATTTT. This codes for CASSLYAGTDTQYF. V usage is TRBV7-6 and J usage is TRBJ2-3; D is perhaps TRBD2 (6 bases). The CDR3 is 14 residues long. CDR1 is SGHVS and CDR2 is FNYEAQ in the germline V gene. Trimming stripped 2 bases from V and 6 bases from J, with 12 bases between.